A selection of T cell receptor beta chains follows, all from one sample in a study of cytomegalovirus exposure and HLA in healthy donors. Clones were sequenced by immunoSEQ multiplex PCR, and TCRdb holds only the in-frame ones, with some missing. Of some 120,000 clones in the sample, approximately 80% are singletons; the top ten hold 22%. Specimen: PBMCs. The receptors were gathered from a man aged 30 to 39 in good health and CMV-seropositive. Each CDR3 is given with its conserved first and last residue. D genes are given only for firm matches. The size entry is marked missing in some rows and otherwise reads once, few, many or a size class.

TGTGCCATCAGTGTGGACAGGGGGCGGTCTGGCTACACCTTC	CAISVDRGRSGYTF	-	TRBV10-3	TRBJ1-2	TRBD1
TGTGCCAGCAGCCCCGCAGTGGGAGTATGGGCCAACGTCCTGACTTTC	CASSPAVGVWANVLTF	few	TRBV11-2	TRBJ2-6	-
TGTGCCAGCAGTGAAAAAGCACCAAGCACAGATACGCAGTATTTT	CASSEKAPSTDTQYF	once	TRBV6-1	TRBJ2-3	-
TGTGCCAGCAGCTTAGTTAAGGGACTAGCGGGAAATGAGCAGTTCTTC	CASSLVKGLAGNEQFF	-	TRBV7-9	TRBJ2-1	TRBD2
TGTGCCAGCGGGTACGGGGACACTGAAGCTTTCTTT	CASGYGDTEAFF	-	TRBV28	TRBJ1-1	-
TGTGCCAGCCTTCAGGGTAGCGGGAACACCGGGGAGCTGTTTTTT	CASLQGSGNTGELFF	once	TRBV6-6	TRBJ2-2	-
TGTGCCAGCAGTTGGGGGGAGGGCACTGAAGCTTTCTTT	CASSWGEGTEAFF	-	TRBV2	TRBJ1-1	-
TGTGCCAGCAGCGGACAGGGGGTCACTGAAGCTTTCTTT	CASSGQGVTEAFF	few	TRBV5-4	TRBJ1-1	TRBD1
TGTGCCATCTCTCCTAGCGGGAGCACAGATACGCAGTATTTT	CAISPSGSTDTQYF	-	TRBV10-3	TRBJ2-3	TRBD2
TGTGCCAGCAGAACGACACAGGGGACCTACTCTGGGGCCAACGTCCTGACTTTC	CASRTTQGTYSGANVLTF	-	TRBV2	TRBJ2-6	TRBD1
TGCGCCAGCAGCTTAGCGGGAGATGAGCAGTTCTTC	CASSLAGDEQFF	-	TRBV5-1	TRBJ2-1	TRBD2
TGCGCCAGCAGCTTGGGCGTCAATCAGCCCCAGCATTTT	CASSLGVNQPQHF	-	TRBV5-1	TRBJ1-5	-
TGTGCCAGCAGCTCTACAGGGCCCACTGAAGCTTTCTTT	CASSSTGPTEAFF	-	TRBV7-9	TRBJ1-1	-
TGTGCCAGCAGTTACCTTTTTCAGGGATTAGTCGGCTACACCTTC	CASSYLFQGLVGYTF	few	TRBV6-6	TRBJ1-2	-
TGCGCCAGCAGCGCTCACGGCCAGGACAATGAGCAGTTCTTC	CASSAHGQDNEQFF	-	TRBV4-1	TRBJ2-1	-
TGTGCCTGGGTTAGGACAGGGGTCGAGCAGTACTTC	CAWVRTGVEQYF	-	TRBV30	TRBJ2-7	TRBD1
TGCGCCAGCAGCCAAAGACAGGACACTGAAGCTTTCTTT	CASSQRQDTEAFF	few	TRBV4-1	TRBJ1-1	-
TGTGCCAGCAGCTCCGACGGGACCTACGAGCAGTACTTC	CASSSDGTYEQYF	-	TRBV5-6	TRBJ2-7	-
TGTGCCAGCAGCGTAGGACTGGAGGGCAATGAGCAGTTCTTC	CASSVGLEGNEQFF	-	TRBV9	TRBJ2-1	-
TGTGCCAGCTCACCAATGACAGGGGAAGCTTTCTTT	CASSPMTGEAFF	-	TRBV18	TRBJ1-1	TRBD1
TGTGCCAGCAGCTTCGGGGTTAATCAGCCCCAGCATTTT	CASSFGVNQPQHF	-	TRBV5-5	TRBJ1-5	-
TGCGCCAGCAGCCCGCATGAGGGAACTCAAGACTCCGAGCAGTACTTC	CASSPHEGTQDSEQYF	few	TRBV4-1	TRBJ2-7	-
TGTGCCAGCAGCTTGGTTGGAGGGAACACTGAAGCTTTCTTT	CASSLVGGNTEAFF	-	TRBV5-4	TRBJ1-1	-
TGTGCCAGCAGTCCTCGCAGGGGCAATGAGCAGTTCTTC	CASSPRRGNEQFF	-	TRBV6-1	TRBJ2-1	-
TGCGCCAGCAGCTTGGTGGTGGGAGGGAGGGACGAGCAGTACTTC	CASSLVVGGRDEQYF	-	TRBV5-1	TRBJ2-7	TRBD2
TGTGCCAGCAGTGAAGAAGGAAGGGGAAGCTACGAGCAGTACTTC	CASSEEGRGSYEQYF	-	TRBV6-1	TRBJ2-7	-
TGTGCCAGCAGCGGGCAGACAGGGATCAACACTGAAGCTTTCTTT	CASSGQTGINTEAFF	few	TRBV7-9	TRBJ1-1	TRBD1
TGCGCCAGCAGCTTGGGGTATGCCGGCGGGGAGCTGTTTTTT	CASSLGYAGGELFF	-	TRBV5-1	TRBJ2-2	-
TGCGCCAGCAGTTCACAGCGGATGGGCACAGATACGCAGTATTTT	CASSSQRMGTDTQYF	once	TRBV5-1	TRBJ2-3	-
TGCAGCGTTGCACGACTAGCGGATTACAATGAGCAGTTCTTC	CSVARLADYNEQFF	-	TRBV29-1	TRBJ2-1	TRBD2
TGTGCCAGCAGCTTGGGGGGTTCAGATGGCTACACCTTC	CASSLGGSDGYTF	-	TRBV7-9	TRBJ1-2	-
TGTGCCAGCAGCTTGAGGCAGGGCTATGGCTACACCTTC	CASSLRQGYGYTF	-	TRBV5-8	TRBJ1-2	-
TGTGCCAGCAGCCAAGACGGCGGGGGGAGTCAAGAGACCCAGTACTTC	CASSQDGGGSQETQYF	-	TRBV4-2	TRBJ2-5	TRBD2
TGCGCCAGCAGCAGGGACAGCACCTACGAGCAGTACTTC	CASSRDSTYEQYF	-	TRBV10-2	TRBJ2-7	TRBD1
TGTGCCAGCAGCTTAGAAGGCATCAGACAGGACCACTACAATGAGCAGTTCTTC	CASSLEGIRQDHYNEQFF	-	TRBV7-6	TRBJ2-1	-
TGTGCCAGCAGTTTGGCAGGGTGGGCCAATCAGCCCCAGCATTTT	CASSLAGWANQPQHF	-	TRBV27	TRBJ1-5	-
TGTGCCAGCAGTGAAGGGGGCGCCGCCTATGGCTACACCTTC	CASSEGGAAYGYTF	-	TRBV2	TRBJ1-2	-
TGTGCCAGCTCACCACTTTTAGACAGGGCAGCTTTCTTT	CASSPLLDRAAFF	-	TRBV18	TRBJ1-1	TRBD1
TGTGCCAGCAGCCCGGGAAACTCCTACAATGAGCAGTTCTTC	CASSPGNSYNEQFF	-	TRBV2	TRBJ2-1	-
TGCGCCAGCAGCAATCTCCATAGGGGATCTTCTGGGGCCAACGTCCTGACTTTC	CASSNLHRGSSGANVLTF	-	TRBV4-1	TRBJ2-6	-
TGTGCCAGAATAATGAACCCAAGCCTAGCGCGGCGCTCCTCCTACGAGCAGTACTTC	CARIMNPSLARRSSYEQYF	-	TRBV2	TRBJ2-7	-
TGCGCCAGCAGCGACAGGGGGCAATACAATGAGCAGTTCTTC	CASSDRGQYNEQFF	-	TRBV5-1	TRBJ2-1	TRBD1
TGCGCCAGCAGCCCAAGTCCAGGGGGCGGAAATCAGCCCCAGCATTTT	CASSPSPGGGNQPQHF	-	TRBV5-1	TRBJ1-5	TRBD1
TGTGCCAGCAGTCCGGCACCGGGACAGGGGATAAGGGGCTACACCTTC	CASSPAPGQGIRGYTF	-	TRBV6-6	TRBJ1-2	TRBD1
TGTGCCAGCAGCTTCGGGACAGGGCCCTACGAGCAGTACTTC	CASSFGTGPYEQYF	-	TRBV5-4	TRBJ2-7	TRBD1
TGTGCCAGGTCGAATAGCGGGGGGGCATACAATGAGCAGTTCTTC	CARSNSGGAYNEQFF	-	TRBV6-7	TRBJ2-1	TRBD2
TGTGCCAGCTCACCCGGGACAGGGGGCTCGGAGACCCAGTACTTC	CASSPGTGGSETQYF	-	TRBV18	TRBJ2-5	TRBD1
TGTGCCAGCAGCCGGGACAGAGACGCTGTGAACACTGAAGCTTTCTTT	CASSRDRDAVNTEAFF	-	TRBV7-2	TRBJ1-1	TRBD1
TGTGCCAGTAGTATATTGCAGGATAGCAATCAGCCCCAGCATTTT	CASSILQDSNQPQHF	-	TRBV19	TRBJ1-5	-
TGTGCCAGCAAAGAGCAGGTGAACACTGAAGCTTTCTTT	CASKEQVNTEAFF	once	TRBV2	TRBJ1-1	-
TGTGCCAGCATGGACTGGAGGGGGCAGATGAGCAATCAGCCCCAGCATTTT	CASMDWRGQMSNQPQHF	-	TRBV2	TRBJ1-5	TRBD1
TGTGCCTGGAGTGCTGGGGCCTTAGAAGCCAACGTCCTGACTTTC	CAWSAGALEANVLTF	-	TRBV30	TRBJ2-6	-
TGTGCCACCAGCAGAGATCTCGGGACAGTCTCTAGCACAGATACGCAGTATTTT	CATSRDLGTVSSTDTQYF	-	TRBV15	TRBJ2-3	TRBD1
TGTGCCAGCAGAGTAGGTGCCCACCTCCAGGGGGGCTACACCTTC	CASRVGAHLQGGYTF	-	TRBV27	TRBJ1-2	-
TGTGCCAGCAGCTTAAACCAGGGGTCCGGGGAGCTGTTTTTT	CASSLNQGSGELFF	once	TRBV11-2	TRBJ2-2	-
TGTGCCAGCAGTTCCCTGTGGACAGGGGGCGGGAATCAGCCCCAGCATTTT	CASSSLWTGGGNQPQHF	-	TRBV27	TRBJ1-5	TRBD1
TGTGCCAGCAGTATCCAGAATCAGCCCCAGCATTTT	CASSIQNQPQHF	-	TRBV28	TRBJ1-5	-